This TCR beta chain stems from a study of cytomegalovirus exposure and HLA in healthy donors. Both 60 Vbeta primers and 13 Jbeta primers went into the PCR. The data were produced by immunoSEQ multiplex PCR, yet TCRdb's version contains in-frame clones alone and is incomplete. The table records some 130,000 clones, more than 80% of them present only once. The CDR3 sequence is 12 residues long. V gave up 10 bases and J gave up 7 bases, with 13 bases separating them. CDR1 is SNHLY and CDR2 is FYNNEI in the germline V gene. Healthy bone marrow donors made up the donors. This clonotype was sampled from a man under 40 in good health and CMV-seronegative. Sequences were obtained from PBMCs. The rearrangement joins TRBV2 to TRBJ1-4, with D perhaps matching TRBD1 (5 bases). The CDR3 spells CATTVGGEKLFF. CDR3 sequence (DNA): TGTGCCACGACAGTGGGGGGTGAAAAACTGTTTTTT.